The 24 T cell receptor beta chains reported below all come from one sample, sequenced in a study of shared clonotypes between healthy human individuals. Produced via immunoSEQ multiplex PCR; TCRdb's table is partial and in-frame only. The table shows roughly 2,300,000 clones, with 85% to 95% occurring only once. The sequenced sample was naive CD4+ T cells from PBMCs. Subset noted: CD45RA+ positively selected. Receptors originate from a man aged 18 to 30 in good health. Some clones in this sample may be carry-over from other donors' samples.

The rearrangement joins TRBV5-4 to TRBJ2-1; 7 nucleotides align to TRBD2. This CDR3 is 14 amino acids long. CDR1 SGHNT and CDR2 YYREEE come from the germline V gene (reference sequence). Unmatched junction bases numbered 9, after V lost 4 bases and J lost 8 bases. The DNA for the CDR3 is TGTGCCAGCAGCGGGAGGGCCGAATTTGATGAGCAGTTCTTC. Protein: CASSGRAEFDEQFF.

The chain links TRBV10-1 to TRBJ2-2; TRBD2 aligns across 13 bases. The CDR3 loop spans 15 amino acids. V shed 4 bases, J shed 4 bases, and the junction held 0 bases outside the gene matches. The germline gives CDR1 WNHNN, CDR2 SYGVQD (reference sequence). CDR3 in DNA: TGCGCCAGCAGTGGGACTAGCGGGAGCACCGGGGAGCTGTTTTTT. It yields the protein CASSGTSGSTGELFF.

The CDR3 sequence is CASSKDANTGELFF. The CDR3 DNA sequence: TGCGCCAGCAGTAAAGACGCGAACACCGGGGAGCTGTTTTTT. The chain couples TRBV5-1 to TRBJ2-2; D remains ambiguous. Germline V CDR1 and CDR2: SGHRS, YFSETQ. Trimming shortened V by 5 bases and J by 0 bases, and 8 bases separated the two germline ends. The CDR3 length is 14 residues.

The V gene is TRBV18, the J gene TRBJ1-3; perhaps TRBD1 as D (6 bases). CDR3 length equals 15 residues. Germline V gene lookup returns CDR1 KGHSH and CDR2 LQKENI. V was shortened by 6 bases and J by 0 bases, with 12 bases between the two germline ends. The DNA for the CDR3 is TGTGCCAGCTCGAAACAGGGTATCTCTGGAAACACCATATATTTT. It specifies CASSKQGISGNTIYF.

The chain has TRBV19 and TRBJ2-7, with TRBD2 matching 9 bases. Germline values: CDR1 LNHDA, CDR2 SQIVND (reference sequence). The CDR3 extends over 15 amino acids. The V segment lost 4 bases and the J segment 4 bases; nucleotides outside the gene matches: 8. The DNA of the CDR3 is TGTGCCAGTAGTACTATAGCGGGAGATAGGTACGAGCAGTACTTC. Translated: CASSTIAGDRYEQYF. The variable domain in full, completed from reference TRBV19 and TRBJ2-7, reads DGGITQSPKYLFRKEGQNVTLSCEQNLNHDAMYWYRQDPGQGLRLIYYSQIVNDFQKGDIAEGYSVSREKKESFPLTVTSAQKNPTAFYLCASSTIAGDRYEQYFGPGTRLTVT.

The chain joins TRBV7-9 to TRBJ2-7, with 7 positions matching TRBD2. From germline, CDR1 is SEHNR and CDR2 FQNEAQ (reference sequence). The V gene end was trimmed by 5 bases and the J gene end by 7 bases; junction bases not matched to a gene: 14. The length of the CDR3 is 15 residues. The CDR3: CASSPPGAGVREQYF. As DNA, the CDR3 is TGTGCCAGCAGCCCCCCCGGGGCGGGAGTCAGGGAGCAGTACTTC.

The V call is TRBV15, the J call TRBJ2-2; 8 nucleotides align to TRBD2. The CDR3 covers 21 residues. CDR1 LNHNV and CDR2 YYDKDF come from the germline V gene (reference sequence). The J segment lost 6 bases and the V segment lost 2 bases, leaving 23 bases of the junction unmatched. CDR3 amino acids: CATSRQGAGAKPPHRPGELFF. The CDR3, as DNA: TGTGCCACCAGCAGACAGGGAGCGGGAGCTAAGCCGCCTCATAGGCCCGGGGAGCTGTTTTTT.

The rearrangement uses TRBV6-6 and TRBJ2-2; D gene ambiguous. This CDR3 spans 16 amino acids. Germline CDR1 is MNHNY and CDR2 is SVGAGI (reference sequence). Trimming left V 0 bases short and J 7 bases short, with 15 bases between. This CDR3 is CASSYSRQNLIGELFF. The DNA for the CDR3 is TGTGCCAGCAGTTACTCGCGTCAGAACCTTATCGGGGAGCTGTTTTTT.

The chain uses TRBV5-4 and TRBJ2-4; weak D call: TRBD2 (6 bases). Between the trimmed V and J ends, which lost 4 bases and 6 bases, there was a span of 20 bases. This CDR3 region has 16 residues. Germline V lookup: CDR1 SGHNT, CDR2 YYREEE (reference sequence). As DNA, the CDR3 is TGTGCCAGCAGCCATCCCGGGAGCGGGTCGGGAAACATTCAGTACTTC. Encoded protein: CASSHPGSGSGNIQYF.

In this sample, this clone turned up once. This sample includes further DNA sequences coding for the same CDR3. The chain carries TRBV2 and TRBJ2-1, with TRBD2 matching 12 bases. Losses at the gene ends were 4 bases for V and 4 bases for J; bases not matched to a gene: 5. This CDR3 region has 16 residues. Germline V CDR1 and CDR2: SNHLY, FYNNEI. CDR3 nucleotide sequence: TGTGCCAGCAGTGGGAGGCTAGCGGGAGGGTACAATGAGCAGTTCTTC. Protein: CASSGRLAGGYNEQFF.

The rearrangement joins TRBV6-1 to TRBJ2-2; 12 nucleotides match TRBD2. CDR3 length equals 19 residues. J gave up 4 bases and V 2 bases, and 11 bases lay outside the gene matches. Germline CDR1 MNHNS, CDR2 SASEGT. This CDR3 reads CASSEPTSGRFVATGELFF. CDR3 nucleotides: TGTGCCAGCAGTGAACCCACTAGCGGGAGGTTCGTGGCCACCGGGGAGCTGTTTTTT.

The chain links TRBV5-4 to TRBJ2-2, with TRBD2 as a possible D gene (6 bases). Trimming removed 3 bases at V and 4 bases at J, with 16 bases between. The germline gives CDR1 SGHNT, CDR2 YYREEE (reference sequence). The CDR3 contains 16 residues. The CDR3 DNA reads TGTGCCAGCAGCTCCATTGCAGGGACTGGCACCGGGGAGCTGTTTTTT. Residues: CASSSIAGTGTGELFF.

The chain links TRBV11-2 to TRBJ1-1; tentative D call: TRBD1 (6 bases). From germline, CDR1 is SGHAT and CDR2 FQNNGV. The CDR3 contains 18 residues. Trimming shortened V by 6 bases and J by 2 bases, and 25 bases separated the two germline ends. The CDR3 DNA follows: TGTGCCAGCAGGGGTTCGGGGGGCTCGTCGAGAAAAAACACTGAAGCTTTCTTT. Its protein product is CASRGSGGSSRKNTEAFF.

This clone was observed once. V usage is TRBV12-5 and J usage is TRBJ2-1; maybe TRBD2 (6 bases). The V gene's germline CDR1 is LGHNT and CDR2 FRNRAP. V lost 7 bases and J lost 5, with 12 bases in between. The CDR3 runs 13 residues. The CDR3 protein is CASARGINNEQFF. In nucleotides, the CDR3 is TGTGCTAGTGCCCGCGGGATCAACAATGAGCAGTTCTTC.

This sequence joins TRBV21-1 and TRBJ2-1; no check of the table's D call, TRBD2, against the DNA was made. TRBV21-1 is shown as a pseudogene. The CDR3 is made up of 15 amino acids. CDR3 nucleotide sequence: TGTGCCAGCGGCAAAGTTCGGGGTTTAGGCAATGAGCAGTTCTTC. As protein: CASGKVRGLGNEQFF.

The rearrangement uses TRBV28 and TRBJ2-7, with TRBD2 identical over 10 bases. The junction had 2 bases not matched to a gene; V was cut back by 0 bases and J by 6 bases. The CDR3 sequence is 14 residues long. Germline V gene sequence: CDR1 MDHEN, CDR2 SYDVKM. DNA for the CDR3: TGTGCCAGCAGTTTATGGAGCGGGAGGGCCGAGCAGTACTTC. It is translated as CASSLWSGRAEQYF.

In DNA form, the CDR3 reads TGCGCCAGCAGCCACGGACTAGCGGGAGGCACAGATACGCAGTATTTT. Amino acid sequence: CASSHGLAGGTDTQYF. The gene calls are TRBV5-1 and TRBJ2-3; 13 bases fit TRBD2. This CDR3 contains 16 residues. Germline CDR1 reads SGHRS; CDR2 reads YFSETQ. The V gene end was trimmed by 4 bases and the J gene end by 1 base; junction bases not matched to a gene: 3.

This chain uses TRBV5-4 with TRBJ1-1; D perhaps matches TRBD1 (5 bases). This CDR3 has 14 residues. CDR1 is SGHNT, CDR2 YYREEE, per germline (reference sequence). V was cut by 5 bases and J by 3 bases, with 14 bases left in between. CDR3 nucleotide sequence: TGTGCCAGCAGTCCGGTTTTGGGGGACACTGAAGCTTTCTTT. It yields the protein CASSPVLGDTEAFF.

The chain carries TRBV27 and TRBJ2-3, with D possibly being TRBD2 (6 bases). The CDR3 consists of 16 residues. V was cut by 1 base and J by 5 bases, with 16 bases left in between. Germline V gives CDR1 MNHEY, CDR2 SMNVEV (reference sequence). The CDR3 loop is CASSLLGGKQKDTQYF. The CDR3 coding sequence is TGTGCCAGCAGTTTATTGGGCGGGAAGCAAAAAGATACGCAGTATTTT.

J is TRBJ1-6 and V is TRBV10-3; D might be TRBD1 (5 bases). The CDR3 length is 14 residues. Germline assignment: CDR1 ENHRY and CDR2 SYGVKD. Trimming took 6 bases from V and 6 from J, leaving 12 bases between them. As DNA, the CDR3 is TGTGCCATCAGGGAGGGGCAGCTTAATTCACCCCTCCACTTT. This sequence encodes CAIREGQLNSPLHF.

As concerns this clone: This same CDR3 is encoded by further DNA sequences in the sample. The chain couples TRBV7-9 to TRBJ2-1, with 9 nucleotides matching TRBD2. After removal of 1 base from V and 2 bases from J, the junction contained 0 bases not matched to a gene. Germline V lookup: CDR1 SEHNR, CDR2 FQNEAQ (reference sequence). The CDR3 consists of 15 residues. The CDR3 bases are TGTGCCAGCAGCTTAGTAGCGGGAGCCTACAATGAGCAGTTCTTC. It is translated as CASSLVAGAYNEQFF.

The rearrangement links TRBV19 to TRBJ2-7; tentatively, D is TRBD1 (5 bases). CDR1 is LNHDA, CDR2 SQIVND, per germline (reference sequence). CDR3 length: 15 amino acids. The ends were cut back, 2 bases at V and 2 bases at J, with 13 bases in the middle. The DNA for the CDR3 is TGTGCCAGTAGTATAAACTCTCTAGGGGCCTACGAGCAGTACTTC. Translating gives CASSINSLGAYEQYF.

The genes are TRBV11-2 and TRBJ2-4; D gene ambiguous. Trimming shortened V by 0 bases and J by 6 bases, and 3 bases separated the two germline ends. CDR3 length equals 12 residues. CDR1 and CDR2 (germline): SGHAT, FQNNGV. The CDR3 region is CASSLDINIQYF. CDR3 bases: TGTGCCAGCAGCTTAGACATAAACATTCAGTACTTC. Based on the CDR3 plus reference TRBV11-2 and TRBJ2-4, the full variable domain is EAGVAQSPRYKIIEKRQSVAFWCNPISGHATLYWYQQILGQGPKLLIQFQNNGVVDDSQLPKDRFSAERLKGVDSTLKIQPAKLEDSAVYLCASSLDINIQYFGAGTRLSVL.

The chain is built from TRBV19 and TRBJ2-3, with D possibly matching TRBD1 (7 bases). CDR3 length: 16 residues. Germline CDR1 is LNHDA and CDR2 is SQIVND (reference sequence). V gave up 5 bases and J gave up 0 bases, with 15 bases separating them. The CDR3 bases are TGTGCCAGTAGTTCCCAGGGGGGACCTAGCACAGATACGCAGTATTTT. Translation: CASSSQGGPSTDTQYF.